This record concerns one T cell receptor beta chain sequence. The repertoire was sequenced with immunoSEQ multiplex PCR; TCRdb's copy has only in-frame clones and lacks some. Found here are about 45,000 clones, over 70% of them singletons; the top ten hold about 3.9%. V shed 3 bases and J shed 3 bases, with 12 bases lying between them. The CDR3 totals 14 residues. Germline CDR1 reads SGHRS; CDR2 reads YFSETQ. The data originate from a study of T cell responses to AZD1222 COVID-19 vaccine. Study as a whole: Timing groups of about 4 and about 12 weeks for second doses were pooled.

The chain combines TRBV5-1 with TRBJ1-1; perhaps TRBD1 as D (6 bases). The sequencing used peripheral blood, collected on day 0 of AZD1222 vaccination. The TCR comes from an adult in good health. The CDR3 sequence is CASSSTGPYTEAFF. The DNA of the CDR3 is TGCGCCAGCAGCTCGACAGGTCCGTACACTGAAGCTTTCTTT.